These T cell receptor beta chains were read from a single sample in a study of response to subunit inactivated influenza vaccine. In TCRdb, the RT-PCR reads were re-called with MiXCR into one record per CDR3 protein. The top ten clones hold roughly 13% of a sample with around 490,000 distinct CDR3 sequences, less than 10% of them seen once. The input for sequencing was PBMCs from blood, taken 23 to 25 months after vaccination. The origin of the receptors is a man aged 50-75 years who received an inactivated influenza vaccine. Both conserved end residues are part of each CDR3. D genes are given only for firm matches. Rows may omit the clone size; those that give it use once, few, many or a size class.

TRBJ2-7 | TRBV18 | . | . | CASSPRGGTGYF | TGTGCCAGCTCACCACGAGGCGGGACCGGGTACTTC
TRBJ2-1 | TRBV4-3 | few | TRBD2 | CASSQDLASGRVEQFF | TGCGCCAGCAGCCAAGATTTGGCTAGCGGGAGGGTTGAGCAGTTCTTC
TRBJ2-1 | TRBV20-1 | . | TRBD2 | CSAVRASGLYNEQFF | TGCAGTGCGGTTAGGGCTAGCGGACTCTACAATGAGCAGTTCTTC
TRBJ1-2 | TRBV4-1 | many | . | CASSQGRRTGYTF | TGCGCCAGCAGCCAAGGTCGGAGGACTGGCTACACCTTC
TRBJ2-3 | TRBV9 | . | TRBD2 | CASSILAVAQDTQYF | TGTGCCAGCAGCATCCTAGCGGTGGCCCAAGATACGCAGTATTTT
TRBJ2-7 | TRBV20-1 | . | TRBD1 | CSAPQGADEQYF | TGCAGTGCTCCGCAGGGGGCGGACGAGCAGTACTTC
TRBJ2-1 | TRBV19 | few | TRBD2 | CASSIPTSGWDNEQFF | TGTGCCAGTAGTATCCCGACTAGCGGGTGGGACAATGAGCAGTTCTTC
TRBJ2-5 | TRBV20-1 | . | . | CSARLRAQETQYF | TGCAGTGCTAGACTACGGGCTCAAGAGACCCAGTACTTC
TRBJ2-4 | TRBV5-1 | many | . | CASSPDGARDIQYF | TGCGCCAGCAGCCCGGACGGGGCGAGGGACATTCAGTACTTC
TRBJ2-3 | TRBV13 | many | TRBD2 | CASSSTKTSGDADTQYF | TGTGCCAGCAGCTCGACCAAGACTAGCGGGGACGCAGATACGCAGTATTTT
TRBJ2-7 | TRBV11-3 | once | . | CASSLVRGPYEQYF | TGTGCCAGCAGCTTAGTAAGGGGACCCTACGAGCAGTACTTC
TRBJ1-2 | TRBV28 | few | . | CASGSKYGYTF | TGTGCCAGCGGATCAAAATATGGCTACACCTTC
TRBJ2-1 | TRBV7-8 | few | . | CASSLVKGESYRQFF | TGTGCCAGCAGCTTAGTTAAGGGGGAGAGCTATCGCCAGTTCTTC
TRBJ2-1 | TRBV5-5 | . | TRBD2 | CASSALAESYNEQFF | TGTGCCAGCAGCGCACTAGCGGAGTCCTACAATGAGCAGTTCTTC
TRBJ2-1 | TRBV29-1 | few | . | CSAAESGISYNEQFF | TGCAGCGCCGCCGAGTCGGGCATTTCCTACAATGAGCAGTTCTTC
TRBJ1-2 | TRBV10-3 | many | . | CAGGANYGYTF | TGTGCCGGAGGAGCTAACTATGGCTACACCTTC
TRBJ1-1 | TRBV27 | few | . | CASSFSDPNTEAFF | TGTGCCAGCAGTTTTTCGGACCCGAACACTGAAGCTTTCTTT
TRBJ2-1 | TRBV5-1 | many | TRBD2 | CASSLAVSASGRHYNEQFF | TGCGCCAGCAGCTTGGCTGTTTCGGCTAGCGGGAGGCATTACAATGAGCAGTTCTTC
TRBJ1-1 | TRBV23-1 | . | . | CASSQFTENTEAFF | TGCGCCAGCAGTCAATTTACAGAGAACACTGAAGCTTTCTTT
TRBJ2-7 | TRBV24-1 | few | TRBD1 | CATSELTGGEQYF | TGTGCCACCAGTGAACTCACAGGGGGCGAGCAGTACTTC
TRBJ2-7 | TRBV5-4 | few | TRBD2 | CASSSLAAEVYEQYF | TGTGCCAGCAGCTCCCTAGCGGCAGAGGTCTACGAGCAGTACTTC
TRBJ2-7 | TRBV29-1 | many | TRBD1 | CSAKDTGVEQYF | TGCAGCGCAAAAGATACAGGGGTCGAGCAGTACTTC
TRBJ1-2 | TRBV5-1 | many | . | CASSLGRGSYGYTF | TGCGCCAGCAGCTTGGGCAGGGGATCTTATGGCTACACCTTC
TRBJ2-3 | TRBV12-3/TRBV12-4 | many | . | CASSFRGASTDTQYF | TGTGCCAGCAGTTTTCGGGGCGCTAGCACAGATACGCAGTATTTT
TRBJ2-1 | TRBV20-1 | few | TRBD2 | CSALWRGSYNEQFF | TGCAGCGCCCTCTGGCGGGGGTCCTACAATGAGCAGTTCTTC
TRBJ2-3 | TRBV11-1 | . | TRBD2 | CASSLQPGLALSNTQYF | TGTGCCAGCAGCTTACAACCGGGACTAGCTCTCTCGAATACGCAGTATTTT
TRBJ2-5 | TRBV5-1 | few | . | CASSLGDSGPQETQYF | TGCGCCAGCAGCTTGGGAGACTCTGGGCCTCAAGAGACCCAGTACTTC
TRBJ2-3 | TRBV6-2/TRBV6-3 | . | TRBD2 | CASSNRDRRTSGWNTDTQYF | TGTGCCAGCAGTAACCGGGACAGGAGGACTAGCGGGTGGAACACAGATACGCAGTATTTT
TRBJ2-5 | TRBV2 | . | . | CASSEALGQGTETQYF | TGTGCCAGCAGTGAAGCGCTTGGGCAGGGGACAGAGACCCAGTACTTC
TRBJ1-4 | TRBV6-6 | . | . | CASSYQGNKKLFF | TGTGCCAGCAGTTACCAAGGTAATAAAAAACTGTTTTTT
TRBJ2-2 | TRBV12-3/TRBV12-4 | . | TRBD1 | CASALSLGGGGELFF | TGTGCCAGCGCCCTAAGCTTAGGGGGCGGAGGGGAGCTGTTTTTT
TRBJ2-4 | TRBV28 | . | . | CASSSGGSVENIQYF | TGTGCCAGCAGTTCGGGTGGGTCAGTTGAAAACATTCAGTACTTC
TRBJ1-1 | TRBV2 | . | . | CASSEVRDTEAFF | TGTGCCAGCAGTGAAGTCAGGGACACTGAAGCTTTCTTT
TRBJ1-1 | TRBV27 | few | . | CASSLRAGPEAFF | TGTGCCAGCAGTTTAAGGGCAGGCCCTGAAGCTTTCTTT
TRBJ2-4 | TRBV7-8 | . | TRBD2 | CASSLPHRSAGGIRNIQYF | TGTGCCAGCAGCTTACCGCACCGGTCGGCGGGAGGGATTAGGAACATTCAGTACTTC
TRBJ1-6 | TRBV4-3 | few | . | CASKQGGGSYNSPLHF | TGCGCCAGTAAACAGGGTGGAGGGTCCTATAATTCACCCCTCCACTTT
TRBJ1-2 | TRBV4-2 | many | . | CASSQQNYGYTF | TGTGCCAGCAGCCAACAAAACTATGGCTACACCTTC
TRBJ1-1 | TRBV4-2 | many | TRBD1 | CASSQGVRTGPSEAFF | TGTGCCAGCAGCCAAGGGGTCAGGACAGGACCCTCCGAAGCTTTCTTT
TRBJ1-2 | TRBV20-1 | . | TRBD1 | CSARIQGVDGYTF | TGCAGTGCTAGAATCCAGGGGGTCGATGGCTACACCTTC
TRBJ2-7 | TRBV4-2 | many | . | CASSLDRNSYEQYF | TGTGCCAGCAGCTTAGACAGGAATTCGTACGAGCAGTACTTC
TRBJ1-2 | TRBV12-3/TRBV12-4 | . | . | CASSLAHGRDYGYTF | TGTGCCAGCAGTTTAGCGCATGGCAGGGACTATGGCTACACCTTC
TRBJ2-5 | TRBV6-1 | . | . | CASSGDGGRETQYF | TGTGCCAGCAGTGGGGACGGGGGTCGAGAGACCCAGTACTTC
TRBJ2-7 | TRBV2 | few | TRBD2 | CASSEELAGAYQEYF | TGTGCCAGCAGTGAAGAGTTAGCGGGGGCTTATCAGGAGTACTTC
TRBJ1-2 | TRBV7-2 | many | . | CASSTDRLYGYTF | TGTGCCAGCAGCACAGACAGACTCTATGGCTACACCTTC
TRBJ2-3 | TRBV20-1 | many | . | CSAPGTRTRTDTQYF | TGCAGTGCCCCCGGGACGCGGACCCGCACAGATACGCAGTATTTT